Following are 8 T cell receptor beta chains from one sample sequenced in a study of T-cell memory formation after mild COVID-19 (TCRdb year 2021). Receptors were amplified or captured by 5' RACE. Instrument used: Illumina NovaSeq 6000. TCRdb cleaned the public reads at Q25 with fastp, built clones with MiXCR and kept in-frame beta chains. Merged by CDR3 protein, the rows form single entries marked with the most common genes and DNA. Across this sample there are about 430,000 distinct CDR3 sequences, with roughly 24% seen only once. Around 8.1% of the sample is taken by the ten largest. Sequenced input: PBMCs or a T cell subset sorted from them (not recorded which). Source of these receptors: an adult woman who had mild COVID-19 (a few samples of this study predate the infection). The sample titles of this study are shuffled in the database, so cell type and time point are left out; the donor was told from shared clones.

This chain links TRBV7-2 with TRBJ1-5, with D perhaps TRBD1 (6 bases). CDR3 length equals 16 residues. The V end was cut by 0 bases, the J end by 3 bases, with 12 bases between. Germline CDR1 reads SGHTA; CDR2 reads FQGNSA. The CDR3 region has the DNA TGTGCCAGCAGCTTAGCGGGGGCGGGGACCAATCAGCCCCAGCATTTT. This codes for CASSLAGAGTNQPQHF.

This clonotype was observed a few times. The V and J genes are TRBV6-6 and TRBJ2-7; D is possibly TRBD1 (6 bases). Germline CDR1 is MNHNY and CDR2 is SVGAGI (reference sequence). The CDR3 is made up of 15 amino acids. V lost 0 bases, J lost 1 base, and 10 bases lay in between. CDR3 amino acids: CASSYSGRGSYEQYF. DNA for the CDR3: TGTGCCAGCAGTTACTCAGGCAGGGGATCCTACGAGCAGTACTTC.

The CDR3 spells CASSGGGDSYNEQFF. CDR3 in DNA: TGTGCCAGCAGTGGGGGTGGTGACTCCTACAATGAGCAGTTCTTC. This sequence joins TRBV2 and TRBJ2-1; D is unresolved. The CDR3 runs to 15 residues. V lost 4 bases and J 0 bases, leaving 10 bases between the germline ends. Looked up from germline, CDR1 is SNHLY and CDR2 is FYNNEI. Combining the CDR3 with reference TRBV2 and TRBJ2-1 gives the whole variable domain EPEVTQTPSHQVTQMGQEVILRCVPISNHLYFYWYRQILGQKVEFLVSFYNNEISEKSEIFDDQFSVERPDGSNFTLKIRSTKLEDSAMYFCASSGGGDSYNEQFFGPGTRLTVL.

This sequence joins TRBV30 and TRBJ1-2, with D perhaps TRBD1 (6 bases). V was shortened by 3 bases and J by 2 bases, with 10 bases between the two germline ends. The CDR3 has 13 residues. Germline values: CDR1 GTSNPN, CDR2 SVGIG (reference sequence). CDR3 sequence (DNA): TGTGCCTGGAGCGAACAGGGAAACTATGGCTACACCTTC. Its translation: CAWSEQGNYGYTF.

This clonotype was counted ten times or more. At one end, the junction sequence differs from germline, possibly due to a read error. The chain carries TRBV12-3 or TRBV12-4 and TRBJ1-5, with 7 bases aligning to TRBD1. The CDR3 totals 14 residues. The CDR3 loop is CASSLRQGDQPQHF. CDR3 sequence (DNA): TGCGCCAGCAGCCTTCGACAGGGTGATCAGCCCCAGCATTTT.

This clonotype was counted only a few times. This chain joins TRBV7-9 and TRBJ1-1; TRBD1 might be the D (6 bases). Trimming took off 4 bases at V and 0 bases at J, with 18 bases between the two ends. This CDR3 region has 17 residues. CDR1 is SEHNR, CDR2 FQNEAQ, per germline (reference sequence). CDR3 sequence (DNA): TGTGCCAGCAGCTCGACCCTACAGGGATATATGAACACTGAAGCTTTCTTT. It translates to CASSSTLQGYMNTEAFF.

This clonotype was counted between two and nine times. The V gene is TRBV9, the J gene TRBJ1-5, with TRBD1 matching over 10 bases. From germline, CDR1 is SGDLS and CDR2 YYNGEE. Trimming took 0 bases from V and 4 from J; bases not matched to a gene: 4. The CDR3 sequence is 16 residues long. CDR3 protein: CASSVEGTGVNQPQHF. The CDR3 bases are TGTGCCAGCAGCGTAGAGGGGACAGGGGTTAATCAGCCCCAGCATTTT.

This chain connects TRBV6-6 to TRBJ1-4; 7 bases align to TRBD1. Losses at the gene ends were 6 bases for V and 12 bases for J; bases not matched to a gene: 13. CDR1 MNHNY and CDR2 SVGAGI come from the germline V gene (reference sequence). CDR3 length equals 14 residues. As DNA, the CDR3 is TGTGCCAGCAGCCGGGACAGCTTACCTGGGGAACTGTTTTTT. Amino acid sequence: CASSRDSLPGELFF.